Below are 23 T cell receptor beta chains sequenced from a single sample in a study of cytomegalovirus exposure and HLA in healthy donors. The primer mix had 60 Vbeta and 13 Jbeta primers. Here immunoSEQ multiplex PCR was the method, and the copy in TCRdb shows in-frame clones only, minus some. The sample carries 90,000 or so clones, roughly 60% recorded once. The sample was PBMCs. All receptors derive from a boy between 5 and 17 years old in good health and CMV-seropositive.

The CDR3 protein is CASSQGAYPAGRDNEQFF. CDR3 bases: TGCGCCAGCAGCCAAGGGGCGTATCCAGCGGGGCGGGACAATGAGCAGTTCTTC. The genes are TRBV4-3 and TRBJ2-1; 7 positions agree with TRBD2. Trimming took 1 base from V and 5 from J; bases not matched to a gene: 14. The CDR3 length is 18 residues. Looked up from germline, CDR1 is LGHNA and CDR2 is YSLEER.

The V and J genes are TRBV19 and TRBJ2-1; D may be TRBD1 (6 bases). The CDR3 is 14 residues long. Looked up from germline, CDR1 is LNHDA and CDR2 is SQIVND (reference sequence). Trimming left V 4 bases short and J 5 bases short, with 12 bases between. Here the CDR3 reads CASSNTGSNNEQFF. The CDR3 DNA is TGTGCCAGTAGTAACACAGGGTCAAACAATGAGCAGTTCTTC.

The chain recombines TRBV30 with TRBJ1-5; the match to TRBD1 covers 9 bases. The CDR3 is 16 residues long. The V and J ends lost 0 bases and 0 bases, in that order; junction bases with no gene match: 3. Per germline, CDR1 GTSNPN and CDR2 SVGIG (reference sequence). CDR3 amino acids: CAWSVRTGDSNQPQHF. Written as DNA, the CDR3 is TGTGCCTGGAGTGTAAGGACAGGGGATAGCAATCAGCCCCAGCATTTT.

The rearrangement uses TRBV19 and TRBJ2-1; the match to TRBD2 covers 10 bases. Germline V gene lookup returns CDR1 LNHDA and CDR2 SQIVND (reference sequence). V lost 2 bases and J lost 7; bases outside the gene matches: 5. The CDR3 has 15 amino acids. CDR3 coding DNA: TGTGCCAGTAGTATATCTAGCGGGAGTAGGAATGAGCAGTTCTTC. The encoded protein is CASSISSGSRNEQFF.

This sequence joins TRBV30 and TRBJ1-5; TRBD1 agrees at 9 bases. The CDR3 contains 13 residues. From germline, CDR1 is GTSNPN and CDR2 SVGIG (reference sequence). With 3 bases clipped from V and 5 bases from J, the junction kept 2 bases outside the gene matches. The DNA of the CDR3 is TGTGCCTGGAGCCGGGACAGGGATCAGCCCCAGCATTTT. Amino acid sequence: CAWSRDRDQPQHF. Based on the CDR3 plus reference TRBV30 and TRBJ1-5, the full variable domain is SQTIHQWPATLVQPVGSPLSLECTVEGTSNPNLYWYRQAAGRGLQLLFYSVGIGQISSEVPQNLSASRPQDRQFILSSKKLLLSDSGFYLCAWSRDRDQPQHFGDGTRLSIL.

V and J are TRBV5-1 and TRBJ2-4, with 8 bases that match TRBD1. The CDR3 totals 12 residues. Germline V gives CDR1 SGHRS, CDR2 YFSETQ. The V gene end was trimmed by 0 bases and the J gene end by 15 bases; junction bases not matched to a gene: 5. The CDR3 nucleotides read TGCGCCAGCAGCTTGGCTGGACAGGGACGGTACTTC. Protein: CASSLAGQGRYF.

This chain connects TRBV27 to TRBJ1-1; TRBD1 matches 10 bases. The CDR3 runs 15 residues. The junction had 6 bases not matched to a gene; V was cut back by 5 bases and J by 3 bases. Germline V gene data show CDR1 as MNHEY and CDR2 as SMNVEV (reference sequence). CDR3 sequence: CASSQGGTGDTEAFF. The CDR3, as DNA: TGTGCCAGCAGTCAAGGAGGGACAGGGGACACTGAAGCTTTCTTT.

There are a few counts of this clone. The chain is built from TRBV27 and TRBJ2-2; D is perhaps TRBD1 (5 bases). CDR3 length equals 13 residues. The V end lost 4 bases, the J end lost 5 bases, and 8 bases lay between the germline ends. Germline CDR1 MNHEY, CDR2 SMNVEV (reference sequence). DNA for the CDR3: TGTGCCAGCAGTTGGGGCCGTACCGGGGAGCTGTTTTTT. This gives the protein CASSWGRTGELFF.

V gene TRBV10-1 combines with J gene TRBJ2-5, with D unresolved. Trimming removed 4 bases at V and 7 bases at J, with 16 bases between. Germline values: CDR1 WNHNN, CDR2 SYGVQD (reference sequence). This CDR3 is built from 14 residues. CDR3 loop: CASSGAGSLGTQYF. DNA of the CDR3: TGCGCCAGCAGTGGCGCAGGCAGTTTAGGGACCCAGTACTTC.

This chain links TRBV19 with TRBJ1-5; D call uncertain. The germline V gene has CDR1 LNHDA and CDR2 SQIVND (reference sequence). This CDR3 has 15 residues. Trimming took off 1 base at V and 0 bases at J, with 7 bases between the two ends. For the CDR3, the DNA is TGTGCCAGTAGTATAGCGGACTATAGCAATCAGCCCCAGCATTTT. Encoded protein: CASSIADYSNQPQHF.

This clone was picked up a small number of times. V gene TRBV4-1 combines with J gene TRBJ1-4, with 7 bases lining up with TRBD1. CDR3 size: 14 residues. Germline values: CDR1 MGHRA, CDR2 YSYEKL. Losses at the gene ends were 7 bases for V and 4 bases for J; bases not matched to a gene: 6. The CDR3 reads CASKPGQLNEKLFF. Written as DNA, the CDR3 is TGCGCCAGCAAACCGGGACAGCTTAATGAAAAACTGTTTTTT.

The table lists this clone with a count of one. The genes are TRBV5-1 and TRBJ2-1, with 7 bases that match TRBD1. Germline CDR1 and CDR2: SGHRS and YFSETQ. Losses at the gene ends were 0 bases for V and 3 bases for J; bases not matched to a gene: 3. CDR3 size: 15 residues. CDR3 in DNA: TGCGCCAGCAGCTTGGACAGGGGCAACTACAATGAGCAGTTCTTC. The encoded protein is CASSLDRGNYNEQFF.

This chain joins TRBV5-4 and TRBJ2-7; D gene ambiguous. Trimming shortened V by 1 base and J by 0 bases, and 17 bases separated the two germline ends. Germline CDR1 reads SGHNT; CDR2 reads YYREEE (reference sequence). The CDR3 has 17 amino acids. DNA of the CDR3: TGTGCCAGCAGCTTGAGTTTAGTCTCCAAAAGCTCCTACGAGCAGTACTTC. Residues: CASSLSLVSKSSYEQYF. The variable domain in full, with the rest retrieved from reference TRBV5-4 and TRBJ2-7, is ETGVTQSPTHLIKTRGQQVTLRCSSQSGHNTVSWYQQALGQGPQFIFQYYREEENGRGNFPPRFSGLQFPNYSSELNVNALELDDSALYLCASSLSLVSKSSYEQYFGPGTRLTVT.

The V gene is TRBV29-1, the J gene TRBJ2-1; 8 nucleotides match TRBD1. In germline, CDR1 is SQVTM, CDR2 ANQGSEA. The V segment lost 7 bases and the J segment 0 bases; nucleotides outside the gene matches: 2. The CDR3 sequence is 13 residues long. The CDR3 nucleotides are TGCAGCGCTGACAGGGGCTCCTACAATGAGCAGTTCTTC. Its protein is CSADRGSYNEQFF.

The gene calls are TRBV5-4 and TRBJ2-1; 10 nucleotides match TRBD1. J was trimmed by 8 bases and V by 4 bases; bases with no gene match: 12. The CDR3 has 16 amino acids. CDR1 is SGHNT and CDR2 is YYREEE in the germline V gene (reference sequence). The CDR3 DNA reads TGTGCCAGCAGCCGAGTCCTACCCGGGACAGGGGATGAGCAGTTCTTC. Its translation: CASSRVLPGTGDEQFF.

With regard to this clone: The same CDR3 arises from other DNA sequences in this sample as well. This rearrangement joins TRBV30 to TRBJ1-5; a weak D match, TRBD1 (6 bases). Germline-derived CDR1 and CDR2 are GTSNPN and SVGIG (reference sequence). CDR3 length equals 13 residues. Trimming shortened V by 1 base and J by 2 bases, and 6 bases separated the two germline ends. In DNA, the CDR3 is TGTGCCTGGAGTGGGACAGGCAATCAGCCCCAGCATTTT. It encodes CAWSGTGNQPQHF.

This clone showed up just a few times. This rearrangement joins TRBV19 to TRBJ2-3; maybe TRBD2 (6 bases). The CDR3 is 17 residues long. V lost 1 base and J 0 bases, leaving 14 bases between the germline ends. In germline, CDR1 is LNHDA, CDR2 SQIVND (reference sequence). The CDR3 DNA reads TGTGCCAGTAGTATAGGGGTGGGACTGCCAAGCACAGATACGCAGTATTTT. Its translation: CASSIGVGLPSTDTQYF. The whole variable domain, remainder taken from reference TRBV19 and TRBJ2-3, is DGGITQSPKYLFRKEGQNVTLSCEQNLNHDAMYWYRQDPGQGLRLIYYSQIVNDFQKGDIAEGYSVSREKKESFPLTVTSAQKNPTAFYLCASSIGVGLPSTDTQYFGPGTRLTVL.

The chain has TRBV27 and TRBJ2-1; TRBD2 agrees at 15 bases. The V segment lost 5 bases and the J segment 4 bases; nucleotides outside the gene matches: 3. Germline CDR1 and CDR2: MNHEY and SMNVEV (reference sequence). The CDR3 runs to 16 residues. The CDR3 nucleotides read TGTGCCAGCAGTATGGGACTAGCGGGAGGATACAATGAGCAGTTCTTC. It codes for CASSMGLAGGYNEQFF.

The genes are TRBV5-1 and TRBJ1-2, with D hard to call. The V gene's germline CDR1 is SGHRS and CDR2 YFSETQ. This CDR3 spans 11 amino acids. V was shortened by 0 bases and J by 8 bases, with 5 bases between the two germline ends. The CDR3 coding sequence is TGCGCCAGCAGCTTGGCGGGGGGCTACACCTTC. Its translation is CASSLAGGYTF.

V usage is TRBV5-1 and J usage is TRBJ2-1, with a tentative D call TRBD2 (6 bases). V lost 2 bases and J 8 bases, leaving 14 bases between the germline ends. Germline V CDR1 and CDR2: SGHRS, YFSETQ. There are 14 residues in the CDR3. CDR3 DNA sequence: TGCGCCAGCAGCTTAGGGAGGTTAGGCGATGAGCAGTTCTTC. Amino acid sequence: CASSLGRLGDEQFF. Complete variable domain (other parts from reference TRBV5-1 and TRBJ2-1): KAGVTQTPRYLIKTRGQQVTLSCSPISGHRSVSWYQQTPGQGLQFLFEYFSETQRNKGNFPGRFSGRQFSNSRSEMNVSTLELGDSALYLCASSLGRLGDEQFFGPGTRLTVL.

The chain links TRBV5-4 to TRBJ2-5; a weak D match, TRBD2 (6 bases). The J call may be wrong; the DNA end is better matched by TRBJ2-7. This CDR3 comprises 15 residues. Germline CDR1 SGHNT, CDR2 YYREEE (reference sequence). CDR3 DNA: TGTGCCAGCAGCTTGGTGCCGGGAGCCGGCTACGAGCAGTACTTC. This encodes CASSLVPGAGYEQYF.

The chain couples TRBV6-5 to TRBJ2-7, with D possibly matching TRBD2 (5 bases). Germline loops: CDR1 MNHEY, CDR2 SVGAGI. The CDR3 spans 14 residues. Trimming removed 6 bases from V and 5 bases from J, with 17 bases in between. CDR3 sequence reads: CASRVGLPEDEQYF. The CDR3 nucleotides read TGTGCCAGCAGAGTCGGACTCCCTGAGGACGAGCAGTACTTC.

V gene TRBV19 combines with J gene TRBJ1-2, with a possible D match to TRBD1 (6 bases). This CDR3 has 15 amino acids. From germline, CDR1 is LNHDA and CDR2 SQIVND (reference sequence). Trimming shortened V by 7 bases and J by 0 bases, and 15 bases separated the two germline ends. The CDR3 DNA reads TGTGCCAGTATTAGGACAGCCGCTTCTAACTATGGCTACACCTTC. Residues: CASIRTAASNYGYTF. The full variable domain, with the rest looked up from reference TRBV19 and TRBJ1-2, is DGGITQSPKYLFRKEGQNVTLSCEQNLNHDAMYWYRQDPGQGLRLIYYSQIVNDFQKGDIAEGYSVSREKKESFPLTVTSAQKNPTAFYLCASIRTAASNYGYTFGSGTRLTVV.